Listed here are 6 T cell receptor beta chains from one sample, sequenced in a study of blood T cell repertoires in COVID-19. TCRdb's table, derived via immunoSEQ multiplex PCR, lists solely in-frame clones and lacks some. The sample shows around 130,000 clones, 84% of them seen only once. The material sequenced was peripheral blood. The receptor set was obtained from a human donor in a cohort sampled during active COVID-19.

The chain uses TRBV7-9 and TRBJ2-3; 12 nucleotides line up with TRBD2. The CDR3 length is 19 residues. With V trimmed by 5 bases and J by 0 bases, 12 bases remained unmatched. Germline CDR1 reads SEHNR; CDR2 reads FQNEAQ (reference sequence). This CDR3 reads CASSTGTSGPYTSTDTQYF. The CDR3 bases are TGTGCCAGCAGCACCGGGACTAGCGGGCCTTATACTAGCACAGATACGCAGTATTTT.

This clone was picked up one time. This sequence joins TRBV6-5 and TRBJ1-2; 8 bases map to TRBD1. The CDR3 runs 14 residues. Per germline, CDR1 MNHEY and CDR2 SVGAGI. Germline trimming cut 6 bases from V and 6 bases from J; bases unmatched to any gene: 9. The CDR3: CASRVGQGENGYTF. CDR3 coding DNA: TGTGCCAGCAGGGTAGGACAGGGTGAAAATGGCTACACCTTC.

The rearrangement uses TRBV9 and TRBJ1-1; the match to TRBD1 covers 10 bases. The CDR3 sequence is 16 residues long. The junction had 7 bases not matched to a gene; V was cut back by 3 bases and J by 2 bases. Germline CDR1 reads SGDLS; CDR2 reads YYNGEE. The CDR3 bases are TGTGCCAGCAGCGCGGGACAGGGGCCTACAAACACTGAAGCTTTCTTT. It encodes CASSAGQGPTNTEAFF. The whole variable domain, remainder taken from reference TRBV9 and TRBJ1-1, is DSGVTQTPKHLITATGQRVTLRCSPRSGDLSVYWYQQSLDQGLQFLIQYYNGEERAKGNILERFSAQQFPDLHSELNLSSLELGDSALYFCASSAGQGPTNTEAFFGQGTRLTVV.

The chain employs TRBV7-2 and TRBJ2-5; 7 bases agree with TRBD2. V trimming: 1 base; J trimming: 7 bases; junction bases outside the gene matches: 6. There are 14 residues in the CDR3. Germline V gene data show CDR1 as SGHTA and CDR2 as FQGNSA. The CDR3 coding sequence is TGTGCCAGCAGCTTAGGTAGACAGCGGGGGACCCAGTACTTC. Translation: CASSLGRQRGTQYF. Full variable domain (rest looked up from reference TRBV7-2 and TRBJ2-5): GAGVSQSPSNKVTEKGKDVELRCDPISGHTALYWYRQSLGQGLEFLIYFQGNSAPDKSGLPSDRFSAERTGGSVSTLTIQRTQQEDSAVYLCASSLGRQRGTQYFGPGTRLLVL.

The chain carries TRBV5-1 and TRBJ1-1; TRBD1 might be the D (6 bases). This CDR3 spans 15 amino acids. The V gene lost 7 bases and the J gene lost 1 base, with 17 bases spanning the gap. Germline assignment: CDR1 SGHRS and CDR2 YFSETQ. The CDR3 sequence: CASRAGGNSNTEAFF. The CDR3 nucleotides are TGCGCCAGCCGGGCGGGGGGCAACTCGAACACTGAAGCTTTCTTT.

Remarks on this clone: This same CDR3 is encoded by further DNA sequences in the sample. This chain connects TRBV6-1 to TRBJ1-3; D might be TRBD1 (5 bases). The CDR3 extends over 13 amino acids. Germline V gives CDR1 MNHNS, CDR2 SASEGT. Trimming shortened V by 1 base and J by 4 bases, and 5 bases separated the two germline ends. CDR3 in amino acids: CASSEGGGNTIYF. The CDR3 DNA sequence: TGTGCCAGCAGTGAAGGGGGCGGAAACACCATATATTTT.